The clone carrying this T cell receptor (beta chain) was detected only a few times. Its antigen is as yet unknown. PCR was performed using 60 Vbeta and 13 Jbeta primers. Assay used: immunoSEQ multiplex PCR; TCRdb lists only in-frame clones, some missing. The profile shows approximately 130,000 clones, around three fifths of them singletons. This record comes from a study of cytomegalovirus exposure and HLA in healthy donors. The overall study: Ancestry clustering placed 70% to 85% of 300 to 400 genotyped donors in the Caucasian-associated cluster.

Each donor's status was that of a healthy bone marrow donor. Germline V CDR1 and CDR2: SEHNR, FQNEAQ (reference sequence). CDR3 size: 13 residues. Trimming took off 5 bases at V and 4 bases at J, with 9 bases between the two ends. Study-wide results and limits: A link between a missense DCLRE1C variant and TCR beta V- and J-gene trimming emerged from a later analysis. A later analysis reported that several of the most significant clusters appeared to be linked to common viral pathogens, among them Epstein-Barr virus.

The clonotype originates from a woman between 40 and 55 years old in good health and CMV-seronegative. Sequencing was done on a sample of PBMCs. The V call is TRBV7-9, the J call TRBJ1-5; no firm D call. CDR3 sequence: CASSRPGNQPQHF. CDR3 sequence (DNA): TGTGCCAGCAGCCGGCCGGGAAATCAGCCCCAGCATTTT. The full variable domain, with the rest looked up from reference TRBV7-9 and TRBJ1-5, is DTGVSQNPRHKITKRGQNVTFRCDPISEHNRLYWYRQTLGQGPEFLTYFQNEAQLEKSRLLSDRFSAERPKGSFSTLEIQRTEQGDSAMYLCASSRPGNQPQHFGDGTRLSIL.